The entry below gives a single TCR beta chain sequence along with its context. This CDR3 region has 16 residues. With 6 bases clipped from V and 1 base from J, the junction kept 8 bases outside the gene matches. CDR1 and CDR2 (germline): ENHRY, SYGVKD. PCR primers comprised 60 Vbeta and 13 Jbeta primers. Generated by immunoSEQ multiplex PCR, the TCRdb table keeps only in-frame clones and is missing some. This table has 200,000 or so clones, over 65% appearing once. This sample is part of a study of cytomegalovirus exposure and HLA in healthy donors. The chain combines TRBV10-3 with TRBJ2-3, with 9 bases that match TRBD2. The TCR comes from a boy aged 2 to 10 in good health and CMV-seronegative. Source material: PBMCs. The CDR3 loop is CAIRLASGIGTDTQYF. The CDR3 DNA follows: TGTGCCATCAGGTTGGCTAGCGGGATAGGCACAGATACGCAGTATTTT.